Here is one T cell receptor (beta chain) with its context. What it binds is not known. This entry is derived from a study of cytomegalovirus exposure and HLA in healthy donors. The PCR employed 60 Vbeta primers together with 13 Jbeta primers. The protocol was immunoSEQ multiplex PCR, while the TCRdb copy is restricted to in-frame clones and leaves out a portion. The sample holds approximately 100,000 clones, more than 65% seen once. V gave up 2 bases and J gave up 5 bases, with 22 bases separating them. Germline V gives CDR1 WNHNN, CDR2 SYGVQD (reference sequence). CDR3 length: 18 amino acids. General study findings and limits: High specificity and sensitivity for cytomegalovirus status were reported for the classifier. Later, TCR association rates were found to vary by HLA locus, highest for DRB1 and lowest for HLA-C.

The TCR comes from a boy aged 5-17 years in good health and CMV-seronegative. The sequencing sample was made of PBMCs. The chain joins TRBV10-1 to TRBJ2-1, with TRBD2 as a possible D gene (7 bases). The CDR3 loop reads CASSEGPLGGESNNEQFF. In nucleotides, the CDR3 is TGCGCCAGCAGTGAGGGTCCCCTAGGGGGGGAGAGTAACAATGAGCAGTTCTTC.